The present entry profiles one TCR beta chain with its context. This record belongs to a study of glioma-infiltrating T cells after dendritic cell vaccination. TCRdb keeps only in-frame clones here, not all; method: immunoSEQ multiplex PCR. The table records tens of thousands of clones, around nine tenths of them present only once. The time point here: after dendritic cell vaccination, including at tumor progression/relapse. V lost 5 bases to trimming and J lost 2 bases; unmatched junction nucleotides: 2. The CDR3 runs 14 residues. Germline CDR1 MNHNY, CDR2 SVGAGI (reference sequence). V is TRBV6-6 and J is TRBJ2-2, with TRBD1 matching 7 bases. The specimen comprised blood, sampled after dendritic cell vaccination. The clonotype originates from a human donor with glioblastoma. In nucleotides, the CDR3 is TGTGCCAGCAGTAGACAGGGAAACACCGGGGAGCTGTTTTTT. Amino acid sequence: CASSRQGNTGELFF.